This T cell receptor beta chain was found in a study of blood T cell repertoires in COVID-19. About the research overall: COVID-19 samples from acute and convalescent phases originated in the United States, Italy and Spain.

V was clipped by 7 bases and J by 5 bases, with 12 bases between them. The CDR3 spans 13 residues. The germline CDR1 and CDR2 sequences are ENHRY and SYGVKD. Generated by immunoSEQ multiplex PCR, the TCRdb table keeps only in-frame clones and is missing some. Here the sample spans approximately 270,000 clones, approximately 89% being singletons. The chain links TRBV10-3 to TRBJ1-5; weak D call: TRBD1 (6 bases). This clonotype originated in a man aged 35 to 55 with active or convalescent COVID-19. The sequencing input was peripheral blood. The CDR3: CAITGQSDQPQHF. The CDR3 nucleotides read TGTGCCATCACCGGACAGTCAGATCAGCCCCAGCATTTT.